These 18 T cell receptor beta chains came from one sample sequenced in a study of blood T cells in healthy people across ages (dated by TCRdb to the mid-2010s). The library was generated by 5' RACE. Sequencing was performed on an Illumina HiSeq 2500. A second roughly 6 to 11 cycle PCR used a sample-barcoded 5' primer and a J-beta primer mix. TCRdb reworked the public reads: Q25 trimming with fastp, MiXCR clone assembly, productive beta chains retained. Each entry merges the rows of one CDR3 protein and shows their most common DNA and genes. The sample yields about 1.7 million distinct CDR3 sequences; 28% were counted once. More than 6% of the sample lies in the top ten. The sample consisted of blood. The receptors were sampled from a young woman in good health.

This clonotype was detected only once. The gene calls are TRBV5-1 and TRBJ2-3; 8 bases are shared with TRBD2. CDR1 is SGHRS and CDR2 is YFSETQ in the germline V gene. The length of the CDR3 is 15 residues. V gave up 0 bases and J gave up 6 bases; unmatched junction bases: 6. This chain's CDR3 is CASSLEAGVIDTQYF. The CDR3, as DNA: TGCGCCAGCAGCTTGGAAGCGGGAGTGATTGATACGCAGTATTTT.

This clonotype has more than one count but fewer than ten. The gene calls are TRBV9 and TRBJ2-1; D might be TRBD2 (6 bases). V was shortened by 2 bases and J by 5 bases, with 11 bases between the two germline ends. Germline assignment: CDR1 SGDLS and CDR2 YYNGEE. CDR3 length equals 14 residues. The chain's CDR3 is CASSVGGEDNEQFF. As DNA, the CDR3 is TGTGCCAGCAGCGTGGGGGGTGAGGACAATGAGCAGTTCTTC.

The sample holds many counts of this clonotype. The CDR3 loop reads CATQNYGYTF. The CDR3 coding sequence is TGTGCCACCCAGAATTACGGCTACACCTTC. The V call is TRBV12-3 or TRBV12-4, the J call TRBJ1-2; D not resolved. V was cut by 10 bases and J by 8 bases, with 11 bases left in between. CDR3 length equals 10 residues.

This clonotype appeared a few times. The chain carries TRBV20-1 and TRBJ1-4; maybe TRBD1 (5 bases). This CDR3 region has 13 residues. The germline V gene encodes CDR1 DFQATT and CDR2 SNEGSKA (reference sequence). V lost 3 bases to trimming and J lost 7 bases, with 12 bases between them. The DNA for the CDR3 is TGCAGTGCTAGGGGGGGTTCCCTTGAAAAACTGTTTTTT. This encodes CSARGGSLEKLFF.

V and J are TRBV6-5 and TRBJ1-5; D remains unclear. Trimming removed 5 bases at V and 0 bases at J, with 14 bases between. The CDR3 loop spans 16 amino acids. Germline V gene lookup returns CDR1 MNHEY and CDR2 SVGAGI. The DNA for the CDR3 is TGTGCCAGCAGTGCAAAGGACTGGTATAGCAATCAGCCCCAGCATTTT. This translates into CASSAKDWYSNQPQHF.

This rearrangement joins TRBV5-1 to TRBJ2-3; 9 bases agree with TRBD2. The J segment lost 4 bases and the V segment lost 1 base, leaving 7 bases of the junction unmatched. CDR1 SGHRS and CDR2 YFSETQ come from the germline V gene. This CDR3 region has 16 residues. CDR3 region: CASSLQGLASSDTQYF. The CDR3 DNA reads as TGCGCCAGCAGCTTGCAAGGACTAGCGTCCTCAGATACGCAGTATTTT.

This clonotype was seen at least ten times. The chain couples TRBV29-1 to TRBJ2-7; D is uncertain. V lost 2 bases and J 5 bases, leaving 10 bases between the germline ends. This CDR3 is built from 12 residues. Germline loops: CDR1 SQVTM, CDR2 ANQGSEA. The CDR3 reads CSVEWGQDEQYF. CDR3 DNA sequence: TGCAGCGTTGAATGGGGTCAGGACGAGCAGTACTTC.

This clonotype occurred many times. The rearrangement uses TRBV4-3 and TRBJ1-6; TRBD1 might be the D (6 bases). Germline V gives CDR1 LGHNA, CDR2 YSLEER. Trimming stripped 0 bases from V and 9 bases from J, with 12 bases between. The CDR3 is 15 amino acids. CDR3 DNA: TGCGCCAGCAGCCAAGACAGACAGGACCTTTCACCCCTCCACTTT. This translates into CASSQDRQDLSPLHF.

This clonotype was picked up a small number of times. As DNA, the CDR3 is TGTGCCAGCAGTAAGGGACAGGGGGCTGGAGGAAACACTGAAGCTTTCTTT. Amino acid sequence: CASSKGQGAGGNTEAFF. The rearrangement joins TRBV7-9 to TRBJ1-1, with TRBD1 identical over 12 bases. Germline V gives CDR1 SEHNR, CDR2 FQNEAQ (reference sequence). Trimming removed 6 bases from V and 2 bases from J; junction bases left unmatched: 10. The CDR3 is made up of 17 amino acids.

This clonotype was counted ten times or more. The chain has TRBV12-3 or TRBV12-4 and TRBJ2-7; D call uncertain. The V end was cut by 3 bases, the J end by 6 bases, with 9 bases between. The CDR3 contains 12 residues. The CDR3 DNA sequence: TGTGCCAGCAGTTTTTCAGGCACCGAGCAGTACTTC. Protein sequence: CASSFSGTEQYF.

This chain uses TRBV12-3 or TRBV12-4 with TRBJ2-3, with TRBD2 identical over 7 bases. V dropped 3 bases and J dropped 3; count of bases not matched to a gene: 9. The CDR3 has 16 residues. The CDR3 DNA is TGTGCCAGCAGTTTGTTCGCGGGGGTAGGGACAGATACGCAGTATTTT. Amino acid sequence: CASSLFAGVGTDTQYF.

This rearrangement joins TRBV7-9 to TRBJ2-3, with 9 bases fitting TRBD2. Per germline, CDR1 SEHNR and CDR2 FQNEAQ (reference sequence). The V and J ends lost 0 bases and 3 bases, in that order; junction bases with no gene match: 7. This CDR3 region has 17 residues. The CDR3 DNA follows: TGTGCCAGCAGCTTAGCGAGTAGCGGGAGAATAACAGATACGCAGTATTTT. Translated: CASSLASSGRITDTQYF. Full variable domain (outside the CDR3, taken from reference TRBV7-9 and TRBJ2-3): DTGVSQNPRHKITKRGQNVTFRCDPISEHNRLYWYRQTLGQGPEFLTYFQNEAQLEKSRLLSDRFSAERPKGSFSTLEIQRTEQGDSAMYLCASSLASSGRITDTQYFGPGTRLTVL.

The V and J genes are TRBV5-4 and TRBJ2-1; TRBD2 is a possible D gene (6 bases). There are 19 residues in the CDR3. Germline V CDR1 and CDR2: SGHNT, YYREEE (reference sequence). V was clipped by 4 bases and J by 2 bases, with 25 bases between them. CDR3 in DNA: TGTGCCAGCAGCCTGCCAGGGAAGGGAGGCACATCCCCCTACAATGAGCAGTTCTTC. This sequence encodes CASSLPGKGGTSPYNEQFF.

This clonotype was detected ten times or more. V usage is TRBV10-3 and J usage is TRBJ2-5; D call uncertain. With 4 bases removed from V and 4 bases from J, the gap between germline ends came to 13 bases. The germline V gene has CDR1 ENHRY and CDR2 SYGVKD. The length of the CDR3 is 14 residues. The CDR3 coding sequence is TGTGCCATCAGTGCGAGCACGGCAGGAGAGACCCAGTACTTC. Translating it yields CAISASTAGETQYF.

This clonotype was seen at least ten times. V gene TRBV20-1 combines with J gene TRBJ1-5; 9 bases are shared with TRBD1. Germline CDR1 reads DFQATT; CDR2 reads SNEGSKA (reference sequence). CDR3 size: 12 residues. This chain's CDR3 is CSARQGDQPQHF. The CDR3 coding sequence is TGCAGCGCCCGACAGGGGGATCAGCCCCAGCATTTT.

As concerns this clonotype: One end of the junction is discordant with germline, which a read error may explain. The chain couples TRBV12-3 or TRBV12-4 to TRBJ2-4, with a tentative D call TRBD2 (5 bases). The DNA end is a closer match to TRBJ2-7, so the J assignment may be wrong. The CDR3 contains 15 residues. CDR3 DNA: TGTGCCTGCAGTGCACCGGGATTTGCGGGCTACGAGCAGTACTTC. Encoded protein: CACSAPGFAGYEQYF.

The chain is built from TRBV2 and TRBJ2-7; no clear D. The germline CDR1 and CDR2 sequences are SNHLY and FYNNEI. The CDR3 is 13 residues long. Trimming took 8 bases from V and 2 from J, leaving 13 bases between them. This CDR3 is CASVRQGAYEQYF. The CDR3 DNA follows: TGTGCCAGCGTGAGACAAGGAGCCTACGAGCAGTACTTC.

In this sample, this clonotype turned up a few times. The chain combines TRBV12-3 or TRBV12-4 with TRBJ1-2, with 8 positions matching TRBD1. The CDR3 consists of 13 residues. J was trimmed by 8 bases and V by 8 bases; bases with no gene match: 10. CDR3 sequence reads: CASADRVIEGYTF. CDR3 nucleotides: TGTGCCAGCGCGGACAGGGTAATTGAAGGCTACACCTTC.